The 16 T cell receptor beta chains presented below share a single source sample, sequenced in a study of blood T cell repertoires in COVID-19. Sequenced by immunoSEQ multiplex PCR; TCRdb stores in-frame clones only, minus some. The sample has about 380,000 clones, nearly 90% seen once. The sample was peripheral blood. All receptors come from a man between 18 and 35 years old with active or convalescent COVID-19.

Written as DNA, the CDR3 is TGTGCCAGCAGCTTACAGGTCTCTCTAGCGGGCTCCTACAATGAGCAGTTCTTC. Translating it yields CASSLQVSLAGSYNEQFF. The V gene is TRBV7-2, the J gene TRBJ2-1; 8 bases are a match to TRBD2. Unmatched junction bases numbered 9, after V lost 2 bases and J lost 0 bases. The CDR3 runs to 18 residues. CDR1 is SGHTA, CDR2 FQGNSA, per germline.

V gene TRBV6-5 combines with J gene TRBJ2-1, with 8 positions matching TRBD1. From germline, CDR1 is MNHEY and CDR2 SVGAGI. The CDR3 consists of 15 residues. The V gene end was trimmed by 7 bases and the J gene end by 3 bases; junction bases not matched to a gene: 8. The CDR3 coding sequence is TGTGCCAGCAAACTCGACAGGGGAGGCTACAATGAGCAGTTCTTC. It is translated as CASKLDRGGYNEQFF.

V and J are TRBV4-3 and TRBJ2-3, with 15 bases identical to TRBD2. V was pared by 3 bases and J by 4 bases, with 2 bases of the junction left unmatched. This CDR3 has 16 residues. Germline V gene sequence: CDR1 LGHNA, CDR2 YSLEER. Written as DNA, the CDR3 is TGCGCCAGCAGCCAGGGGACTAGCGGGGGGTCAGATACGCAGTATTTT. This gives the protein CASSQGTSGGSDTQYF.

The genes are TRBV20-1 and TRBJ2-2, with D possibly matching TRBD1 (6 bases). This CDR3 contains 15 residues. The ends were cut back, 3 bases at V and 0 bases at J, with 11 bases in the middle. Per the germline V gene, CDR1 is DFQATT and CDR2 is SNEGSKA (reference sequence). The CDR3 DNA sequence: TGCAGTGCTAGTTCTGGGGGCCCGAACACCGGGGAGCTGTTTTTT. Protein sequence: CSASSGGPNTGELFF.

The chain recombines TRBV5-1 with TRBJ1-5; TRBD1 agrees at 10 bases. Germline V lookup: CDR1 SGHRS, CDR2 YFSETQ. V shed 1 base and J 6 bases; nucleotides not matched to a gene: 7. The CDR3 covers 16 residues. CDR3 in amino acids: CASSLTGTGEGQPQHF. The DNA of the CDR3 is TGCGCCAGCAGCTTGACGGGGACAGGGGAAGGTCAGCCCCAGCATTTT.

This chain connects TRBV19 to TRBJ1-1; 9 bases agree with TRBD1. CDR1 and CDR2 (germline): LNHDA, SQIVND (reference sequence). The CDR3 contains 15 residues. Unmatched junction bases numbered 8, after V lost 3 bases and J lost 6 bases. In DNA form, the CDR3 reads TGTGCCAGTAGTATCGAAAGGACAGGGGCACCTGAAGCTTTCTTT. Its protein product is CASSIERTGAPEAFF.

The V and J genes are TRBV19 and TRBJ2-2, with 8 bases lining up with TRBD1. Germline trimming cut 2 bases from V and 4 bases from J; bases unmatched to any gene: 9. CDR1 is LNHDA, CDR2 SQIVND, per germline (reference sequence). This CDR3 spans 17 amino acids. The CDR3 DNA sequence: TGTGCCAGTAGTATATGGAGCAGGGGGCTCGTCACCGGGGAGCTGTTTTTT. Translating it yields CASSIWSRGLVTGELFF.

The chain couples TRBV28 to TRBJ1-4; possible D gene TRBD1, 5 bases. The CDR3 consists of 16 residues. The germline gives CDR1 MDHEN, CDR2 SYDVKM. Trimming took off 3 bases at V and 5 bases at J, with 16 bases between the two ends. CDR3 DNA: TGTGCCAGCAGTTTCGGAAGGGCAGGGAGGAATGAAAAACTGTTTTTT. Protein product: CASSFGRAGRNEKLFF. The full variable domain, rest sourced from reference TRBV28 and TRBJ1-4, is DVKVTQSSRYLVKRTGEKVFLECVQDMDHENMFWYRQDPGLGLRLIYFSYDVKMKEKGDIPEGYSVSREKKERFSLILESASTNQTSMYLCASSFGRAGRNEKLFFGSGTQLSVL.

The chain carries TRBV28 and TRBJ1-1; D is perhaps TRBD1 (6 bases). From germline, CDR1 is MDHEN and CDR2 SYDVKM. With 7 bases removed from V and 6 bases from J, the gap between germline ends came to 15 bases. The CDR3 extends over 13 amino acids. CDR3: CASIRPDRAEAFF. As DNA, the CDR3 is TGTGCCAGCATTCGACCGGACAGAGCTGAAGCTTTCTTT.

This clone was observed many times. The rearrangement uses TRBV5-1 and TRBJ1-4; D perhaps matches TRBD1 (5 bases). V was clipped by 1 base and J by 8 bases, with 18 bases between them. The CDR3 loop spans 16 amino acids. In germline, CDR1 is SGHRS, CDR2 YFSETQ. The CDR3 nucleotides are TGCGCCAGCAGCTTGAGTAGCGGTCGGGACTACGAAAAACTGTTTTTT. Protein product: CASSLSSGRDYEKLFF.

The chain recombines TRBV18 with TRBJ2-3; perhaps TRBD1 as D (6 bases). The CDR3 consists of 15 residues. V dropped 5 bases and J dropped 1 base, with 13 bases sitting between them. The V gene's germline CDR1 is KGHSH and CDR2 LQKENI. DNA of the CDR3: TGTGCCAGCTCAGCCGACAGGCACCGCACAGATACGCAGTATTTT. Amino acid sequence: CASSADRHRTDTQYF. Using reference TRBV18 and TRBJ2-3 for the parts outside the CDR3, the full variable domain is NAGVMQNPRHLVRRRGQEARLRCSPMKGHSHVYWYRQLPEEGLKFMVYLQKENIIDESGMPKERFSAEFPKEGPSILRIQQVVRGDSAAYFCASSADRHRTDTQYFGPGTRLTVL.

The rearrangement uses TRBV7-9 and TRBJ2-4, with a possible D match to TRBD1 (6 bases). V was cut by 1 base and J by 0 bases, with 13 bases left in between. Germline CDR1 and CDR2: SEHNR and FQNEAQ (reference sequence). The CDR3 loop spans 17 amino acids. In nucleotides, the CDR3 is TGTGCCAGCAGCTTAGTCGGACAGATCCTAGCCAAAAACATTCAGTACTTC. This encodes CASSLVGQILAKNIQYF.

The V and J genes are TRBV28 and TRBJ1-1, with 12 bases that match TRBD1. CDR1 is MDHEN and CDR2 is SYDVKM in the germline V gene. The CDR3 is 16 residues long. V lost 5 bases to trimming and J lost 6 bases; unmatched junction nucleotides: 10. The CDR3 nucleotides are TGTGCCAGCAGTCCCCTCGGGACAGGGGGCTTTCCTGAAGCTTTCTTT. The encoded protein is CASSPLGTGGFPEAFF.

This clone turned up a few times. This chain connects TRBV5-1 to TRBJ1-5; the D is unclear. Per germline, CDR1 SGHRS and CDR2 YFSETQ. This CDR3 has 15 residues. V dropped 0 bases and J dropped 0 bases, with 7 bases sitting between them. The CDR3: CASSLGGVSNQPQHF. CDR3 nucleotide sequence: TGCGCCAGCAGCTTGGGCGGGGTTAGCAATCAGCCCCAGCATTTT.

This clone was detected only once. The chain carries TRBV7-9 and TRBJ1-5; no clear D. This CDR3 spans 14 amino acids. Germline CDR1 SEHNR, CDR2 FQNEAQ (reference sequence). Trimming shortened V by 5 bases and J by 1 base, and 9 bases separated the two germline ends. CDR3 protein: CASSREGSNQPQHF. CDR3 sequence (DNA): TGTGCCAGCAGCCGGGAGGGAAGCAATCAGCCCCAGCATTTT.

V usage is TRBV27 and J usage is TRBJ1-3; maybe TRBD1 (5 bases). Trimming took 5 bases from V and 8 from J, leaving 16 bases between them. This CDR3 comprises 14 residues. Germline V gene data show CDR1 as MNHEY and CDR2 as SMNVEV (reference sequence). CDR3: CASSPQTVVHTIYF. In nucleotides, the CDR3 is TGTGCCAGCAGTCCCCAGACAGTTGTACACACCATATATTTT.